The 9 T cell receptor beta chains below were found in one sample sequenced in a study of T cell responses to AZD1222 COVID-19 vaccine. The repertoire was sequenced with immunoSEQ multiplex PCR; TCRdb's copy has only in-frame clones and lacks some. The sample yields over 100,000 clones, approximately 87% seen once. Sequences were derived from peripheral blood, sampled on day 0 of AZD1222 vaccination. The receptor set was obtained from an adult in good health.

This clone occurred a few times. The chain employs TRBV7-3 and TRBJ2-5, with 8 bases lining up with TRBD1. This CDR3 spans 14 amino acids. Germline V gene lookup returns CDR1 SGHTA and CDR2 FQGTGA. V lost 5 bases and J lost 2; bases outside the gene matches: 4. The CDR3 region has the DNA TGTGCCAGCAGCGCGACAGGGGCTCAAGAGACCCAGTACTTC. Its protein is CASSATGAQETQYF.

There are a few counts of this clone. V is TRBV5-1 and J is TRBJ2-7, with unresolved D. Trimming left V 0 bases short and J 1 base short, with 11 bases between. Germline V gene lookup returns CDR1 SGHRS and CDR2 YFSETQ. The CDR3 has 15 residues. The CDR3 nucleotides are TGCGCCAGCAGCTTGGAATGGCAGGTTTCCTACGAGCAGTACTTC. Translating it yields CASSLEWQVSYEQYF. Full variable domain (missing parts from reference TRBV5-1 and TRBJ2-7): KAGVTQTPRYLIKTRGQQVTLSCSPISGHRSVSWYQQTPGQGLQFLFEYFSETQRNKGNFPGRFSGRQFSNSRSEMNVSTLELGDSALYLCASSLEWQVSYEQYFGPGTRLTVT.

The chain joins TRBV21-1 to TRBJ2-1; the listed D gene, TRBD1, was not tested against the DNA. TRBV21-1 corresponds to a pseudogene. The CDR3 extends over 16 amino acids. The CDR3: CASSKGGHHAYNEQFF. CDR3 DNA sequence: TGTGCCAGCAGCAAAGGCGGACACCACGCGTACAATGAGCAGTTCTTC.

V usage is TRBV7-6 and J usage is TRBJ2-1, with TRBD2 matching 11 bases. CDR1 SGHVS and CDR2 FNYEAQ come from the germline V gene. CDR3 length: 15 residues. J lost 5 bases, V lost 1 base, and 1 base had no gene match. CDR3 nucleotides: TGTGCCAGCAGCTTAGAGACTAGCGGGAACAATGAGCAGTTCTTC. This gives the protein CASSLETSGNNEQFF.

The rearrangement links TRBV7-2 to TRBJ1-3, with a tentative D call TRBD1 (6 bases). The V and J ends lost 5 bases and 2 bases respectively, with 10 bases between them. Germline V gives CDR1 SGHTA, CDR2 FQGNSA. The CDR3 has 14 residues. The CDR3 region has the DNA TGTGCCAGCAGCGCCAGGGGAACTGGAAACACCATATATTTT. It is translated as CASSARGTGNTIYF.

The chain recombines TRBV7-2 with TRBJ2-7; TRBD2 matches at 10 bases. This CDR3 contains 14 residues. The germline V gene has CDR1 SGHTA and CDR2 FQGNSA. V was clipped by 5 bases and J by 4 bases; unmatched bases: 5. The chain's CDR3 is CASSPGAGGYEQYF. The CDR3 bases are TGTGCCAGCAGCCCCGGAGCGGGGGGGTACGAGCAGTACTTC. Full variable domain (remainder filled in from reference TRBV7-2 and TRBJ2-7): GAGVSQSPSNKVTEKGKDVELRCDPISGHTALYWYRQSLGQGLEFLIYFQGNSAPDKSGLPSDRFSAERTGGSVSTLTIQRTQQEDSAVYLCASSPGAGGYEQYFGPGTRLTVT.

This chain joins TRBV7-8 and TRBJ2-5, with D maybe TRBD1 (5 bases). Germline assignment: CDR1 SGHVS and CDR2 FQNEAQ. V shed 5 bases and J shed 5 bases, with 21 bases lying between them. The CDR3 runs 16 residues. Written as DNA, the CDR3 is TGTGCCAGCAGCCCCTGGCGATGGGGCGGCACGGAGACCCAGTACTTC. Residues: CASSPWRWGGTETQYF.

V is TRBV4-1 and J is TRBJ2-7, with TRBD2 matching 7 bases. Trimming cost V 2 bases and J 2 bases; bases outside gene matches: 6. The germline V gene encodes CDR1 MGHRA and CDR2 YSYEKL. CDR3 size: 15 residues. The DNA of the CDR3 is TGCGCCAGCAGCCAAACCCGGGGGACTACCTACGAGCAGTACTTC. Amino acid sequence: CASSQTRGTTYEQYF.

This clone turned up a few times. This chain uses TRBV12-1 with TRBJ1-5; TRBD1 is taken as the D call from the table, unchecked against the DNA. TRBV12-1 is termed a pseudogene. CDR3 length: 17 residues. CDR3 loop: CASSPTTGQVRNQPQHF. For the CDR3, the DNA is TGTGCCAGCAGCCCTACAACTGGACAAGTCCGCAATCAGCCCCAGCATTTT.